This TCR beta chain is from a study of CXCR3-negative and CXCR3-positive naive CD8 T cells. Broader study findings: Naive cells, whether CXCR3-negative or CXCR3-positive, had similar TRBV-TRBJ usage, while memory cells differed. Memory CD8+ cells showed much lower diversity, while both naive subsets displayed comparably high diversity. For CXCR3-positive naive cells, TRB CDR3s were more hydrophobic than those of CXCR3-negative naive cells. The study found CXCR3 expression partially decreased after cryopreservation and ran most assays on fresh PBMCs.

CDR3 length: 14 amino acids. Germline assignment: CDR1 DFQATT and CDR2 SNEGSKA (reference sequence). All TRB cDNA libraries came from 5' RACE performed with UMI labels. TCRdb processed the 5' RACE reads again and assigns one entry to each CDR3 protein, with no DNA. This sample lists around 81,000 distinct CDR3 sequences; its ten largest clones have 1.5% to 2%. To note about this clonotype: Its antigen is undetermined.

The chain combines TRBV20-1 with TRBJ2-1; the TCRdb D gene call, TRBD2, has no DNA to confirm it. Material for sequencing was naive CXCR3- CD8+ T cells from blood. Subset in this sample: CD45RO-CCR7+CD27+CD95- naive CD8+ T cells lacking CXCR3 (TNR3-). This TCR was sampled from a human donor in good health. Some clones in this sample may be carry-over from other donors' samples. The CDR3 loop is CSAVGTSSYNEQFF.